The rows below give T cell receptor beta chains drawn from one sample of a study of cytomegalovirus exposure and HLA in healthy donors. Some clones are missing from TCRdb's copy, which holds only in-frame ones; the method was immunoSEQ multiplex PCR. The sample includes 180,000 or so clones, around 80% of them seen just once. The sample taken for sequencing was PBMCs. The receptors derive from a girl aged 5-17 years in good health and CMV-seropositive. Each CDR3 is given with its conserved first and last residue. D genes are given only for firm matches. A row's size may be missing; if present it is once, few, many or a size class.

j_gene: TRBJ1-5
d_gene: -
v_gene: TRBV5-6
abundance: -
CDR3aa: CASSLWQVNQPQHF
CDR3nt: TGTGCCAGCAGCTTGTGGCAGGTCAATCAGCCCCAGCATTTT

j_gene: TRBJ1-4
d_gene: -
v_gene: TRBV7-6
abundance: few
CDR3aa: CASSLAPMVEKLFF
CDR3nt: TGTGCCAGCAGCTTAGCCCCTATGGTGGAAAAACTGTTTTTT

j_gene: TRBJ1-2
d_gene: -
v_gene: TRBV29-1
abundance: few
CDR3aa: CSVGQRGGYTF
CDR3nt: TGCAGCGTTGGCCAGCGAGGGGGCTACACCTTC

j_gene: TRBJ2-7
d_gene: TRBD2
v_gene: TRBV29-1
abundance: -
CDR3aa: CSVERTSGGYEQYF
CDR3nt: TGCAGCGTTGAAAGGACTAGCGGGGGCTACGAGCAGTACTTC

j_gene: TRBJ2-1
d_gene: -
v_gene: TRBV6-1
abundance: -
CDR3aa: CASSGSGYNEQFF
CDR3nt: TGTGCCAGCAGCGGTAGCGGCTACAATGAGCAGTTCTTC

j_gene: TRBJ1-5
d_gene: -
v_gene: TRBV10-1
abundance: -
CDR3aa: CASSADSHYSNQPQHF
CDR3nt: TGCGCCAGCAGTGCGGACAGTCATTATAGTAATCAGCCCCAGCATTTT

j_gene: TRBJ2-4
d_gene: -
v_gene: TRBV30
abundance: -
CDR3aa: CAWSGTSEAKNIQYF
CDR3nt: TGTGCCTGGAGTGGGACAAGCGAAGCCAAAAACATTCAGTACTTC

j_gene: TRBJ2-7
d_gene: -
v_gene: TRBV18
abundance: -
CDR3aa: CASSRQDEQYF
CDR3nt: TGTGCCAGCTCACGGCAGGACGAGCAGTACTTC

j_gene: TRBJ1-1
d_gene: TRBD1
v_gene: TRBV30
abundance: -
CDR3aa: CAWRQGGTEAFF
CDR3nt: TGTGCCTGGAGACAGGGGGGCACTGAAGCTTTCTTT

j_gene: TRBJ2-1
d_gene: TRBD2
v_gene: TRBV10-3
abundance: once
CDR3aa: CATLAGYYNEQFF
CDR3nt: TGTGCCACACTAGCGGGGTATTACAATGAGCAGTTCTTC

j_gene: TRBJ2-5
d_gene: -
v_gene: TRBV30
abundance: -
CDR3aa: CAWSHGEETQYF
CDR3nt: TGTGCCTGGAGTCACGGGGAAGAGACCCAGTACTTC

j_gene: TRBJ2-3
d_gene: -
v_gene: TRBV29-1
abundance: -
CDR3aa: CSVVLDTQYF
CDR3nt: TGCAGCGTTGTCTTGGATACGCAGTATTTT

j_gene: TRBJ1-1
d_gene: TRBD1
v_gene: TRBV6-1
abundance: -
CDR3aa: CASSEPGTGNTEAFF
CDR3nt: TGTGCCAGCAGTGAACCTGGGACAGGGAACACTGAAGCTTTCTTT

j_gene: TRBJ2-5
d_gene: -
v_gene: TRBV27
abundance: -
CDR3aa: CASRPWDKQETQYF
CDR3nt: TGTGCCAGCAGACCTTGGGACAAGCAAGAGACCCAGTACTTC

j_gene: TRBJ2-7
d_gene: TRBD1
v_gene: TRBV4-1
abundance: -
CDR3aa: CASSQVWPGGSYEQYF
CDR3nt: TGCGCCAGCAGCCAAGTGTGGCCAGGGGGCTCCTACGAGCAGTACTTC

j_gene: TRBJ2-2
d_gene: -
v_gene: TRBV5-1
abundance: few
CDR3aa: CASSLDRYPGELFF
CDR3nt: TGCGCCAGCAGCTTGGACAGGTATCCGGGGGAGCTGTTTTTT

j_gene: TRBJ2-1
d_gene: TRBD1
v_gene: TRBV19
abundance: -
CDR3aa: CASRDRAYNEQFF
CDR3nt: TGTGCCAGCCGGGACAGGGCCTACAATGAGCAGTTCTTC

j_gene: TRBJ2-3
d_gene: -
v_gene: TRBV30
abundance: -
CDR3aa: CAWSVGGGEADTQYF
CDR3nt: TGTGCCTGGAGTGTAGGGGGGGGAGAGGCAGATACGCAGTATTTT

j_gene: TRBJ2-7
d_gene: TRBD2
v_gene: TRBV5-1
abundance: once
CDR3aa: CASSTLAGTSYEQYF
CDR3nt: TGCGCCAGCAGCACCCTAGCGGGTACCTCCTACGAGCAGTACTTC

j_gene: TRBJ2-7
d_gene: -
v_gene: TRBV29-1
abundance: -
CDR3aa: CSVESGRAHYEQYF
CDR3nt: TGCAGCGTTGAAAGTGGCAGGGCCCACTACGAGCAGTACTTC

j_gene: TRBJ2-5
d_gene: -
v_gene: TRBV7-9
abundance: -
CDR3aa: CASSSPGLPSEQYF
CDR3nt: TGTGCCAGCAGCTCCCCGGGTCTCCCTAGTGAGCAGTACTTC

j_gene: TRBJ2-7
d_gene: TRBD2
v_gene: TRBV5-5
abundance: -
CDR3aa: CASSLVGLASPDSEQYF
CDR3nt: TGTGCCAGCAGCTTGGTGGGACTAGCCTCCCCGGATAGCGAGCAGTACTTC

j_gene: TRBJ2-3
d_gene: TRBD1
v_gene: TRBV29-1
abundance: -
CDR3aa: CSVEDLDRGASTDTQYF
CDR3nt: TGCAGCGTTGAAGACCTTGACAGGGGGGCTAGCACAGATACGCAGTATTTT

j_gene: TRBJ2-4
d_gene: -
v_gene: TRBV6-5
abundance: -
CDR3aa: CASSPAGAAKNIQYF
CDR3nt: TGTGCCAGCAGTCCAGCAGGGGCAGCCAAAAACATTCAGTACTTC

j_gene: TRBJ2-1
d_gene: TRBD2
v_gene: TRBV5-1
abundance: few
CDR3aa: CASSYRLAGYNEQFF
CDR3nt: TGCGCCAGCAGCTATAGACTAGCGGGTTACAATGAGCAGTTCTTC

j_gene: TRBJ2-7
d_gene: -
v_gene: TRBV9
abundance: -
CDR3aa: CASSVGSSSYEQYF
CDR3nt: TGTGCCAGCAGCGTAGGGAGCAGTAGCTACGAGCAGTACTTC

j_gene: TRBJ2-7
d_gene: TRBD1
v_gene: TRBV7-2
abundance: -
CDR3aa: CASSLEAGGREQYF
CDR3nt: TGTGCCAGCAGCTTAGAGGCAGGGGGACGTGAGCAGTACTTC

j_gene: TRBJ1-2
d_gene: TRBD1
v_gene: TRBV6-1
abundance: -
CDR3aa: CASSEQGATLNYGYTF
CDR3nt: TGTGCCAGCAGTGAGCAGGGGGCGACCCTTAACTATGGCTACACCTTC

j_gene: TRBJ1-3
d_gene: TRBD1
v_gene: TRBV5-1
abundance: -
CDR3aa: CASSYWDRGSGNTIYF
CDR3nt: TGCGCCAGCAGCTACTGGGACAGGGGTTCTGGAAACACCATATATTTT

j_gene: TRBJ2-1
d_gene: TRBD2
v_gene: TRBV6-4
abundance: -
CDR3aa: CASSPTVSGSPNEQFF
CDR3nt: TGTGCCAGCAGTCCCACCGTCAGCGGGAGCCCCAATGAGCAGTTCTTC

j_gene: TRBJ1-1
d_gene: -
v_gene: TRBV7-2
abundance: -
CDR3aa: CASSLHSGTEAFF
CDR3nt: TGTGCCAGCAGCTTACATTCCGGCACTGAAGCTTTCTTT

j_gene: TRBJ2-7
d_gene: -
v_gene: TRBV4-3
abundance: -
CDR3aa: CASSQDSSAEQYF
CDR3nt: TGCGCCAGCAGCCAAGATAGCAGTGCAGAGCAGTACTTC

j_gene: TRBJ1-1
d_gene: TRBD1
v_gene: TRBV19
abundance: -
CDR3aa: CATKRDRVTEAFF
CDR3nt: TGTGCCACCAAAAGGGACAGGGTGACTGAAGCTTTCTTT

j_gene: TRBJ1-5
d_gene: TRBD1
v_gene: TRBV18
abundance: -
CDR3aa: CASSPGQRNQPQHF
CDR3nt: TGTGCCAGCTCACCGGGACAGCGCAATCAGCCCCAGCATTTT

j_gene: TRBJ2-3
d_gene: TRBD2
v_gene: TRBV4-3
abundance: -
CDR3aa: CASSPGLAGTSGDTQYF
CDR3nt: TGCGCCAGCAGCCCGGGACTAGCGGGAACCTCCGGAGATACGCAGTATTTT

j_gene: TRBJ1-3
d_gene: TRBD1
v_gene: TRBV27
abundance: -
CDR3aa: CASRTHRQGLSGNTIYF
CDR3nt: TGTGCCAGCAGAACTCATCGACAGGGACTCTCTGGAAACACCATATATTTT

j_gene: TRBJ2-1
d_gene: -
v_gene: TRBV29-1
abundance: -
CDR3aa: CSVEDTYNEQFF
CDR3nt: TGCAGCGTTGAAGACACATACAATGAGCAGTTCTTC

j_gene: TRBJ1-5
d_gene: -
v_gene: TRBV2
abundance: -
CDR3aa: CASSEWAVGQPQHF
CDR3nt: TGTGCCAGCAGTGAATGGGCCGTAGGTCAGCCCCAGCATTTT

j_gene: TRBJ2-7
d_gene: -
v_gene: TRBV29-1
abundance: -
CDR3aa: CSVTFESYEQYF
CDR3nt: TGCAGCGTTACCTTTGAGTCCTACGAGCAGTACTTC

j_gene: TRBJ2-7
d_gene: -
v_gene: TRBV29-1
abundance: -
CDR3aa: CSVEEQGGGEQYF
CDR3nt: TGCAGCGTTGAAGAACAGGGCGGGGGCGAGCAGTACTTC

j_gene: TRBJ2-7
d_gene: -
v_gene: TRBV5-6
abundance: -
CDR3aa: CASSLAWGQDRETYEQYF
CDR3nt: TGTGCCAGCAGCTTGGCCTGGGGCCAGGACAGAGAGACCTACGAGCAGTACTTC

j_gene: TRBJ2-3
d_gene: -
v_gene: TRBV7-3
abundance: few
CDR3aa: CASSPRTTSTDTQYF
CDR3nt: TGTGCCAGCTCTCCCCGAACCACTAGCACAGATACGCAGTATTTT